The 14 T cell receptor beta chains presented below share a single source sample, sequenced in a study of control samples from healthy donors and cancer patients. Profiling relied on immunoSEQ multiplex PCR, and the TCRdb table lists in-frame clones only, not all of them. The top ten hold around 5.4% of the sample, which has 130,000 or so clones, more than 90% seen once. The specimen sequenced was blood. These receptors were collected from a man between 18 and 35 years old in good health.

This chain connects TRBV6-5 to TRBJ1-6; D perhaps matches TRBD1 (5 bases). V was pared by 8 bases and J by 8 bases, with 19 bases between. CDR1 is MNHEY and CDR2 is SVGAGI in the germline V gene. CDR3 size: 15 residues. The CDR3 DNA sequence: TGTGCCAGCGGTCCTGGGGGGACGGCCCATTCACCCCTCCACTTT. Translation gives CASGPGGTAHSPLHF.

The chain joins TRBV5-1 to TRBJ2-7; a weak D match, TRBD1 (5 bases). Deletions cut 4 bases from V and 0 bases from J, with 11 bases between. This CDR3 contains 14 residues. In germline, CDR1 is SGHRS, CDR2 YFSETQ. The CDR3 region is CASSAQGNSYEQYF. CDR3 in DNA: TGCGCCAGCAGCGCTCAGGGAAACTCCTACGAGCAGTACTTC.

The table lists this clone with a count of one. The chain joins TRBV6-5 to TRBJ1-2; D is perhaps TRBD1 (5 bases). This CDR3 spans 14 amino acids. Germline V gene sequence: CDR1 MNHEY, CDR2 SVGAGI. V lost 7 bases and J lost 4, with 16 bases in between. DNA of the CDR3: TGTGCCAGCACCATAGGGGAGGGCGCCTATGGCTACACCTTC. Amino acid sequence: CASTIGEGAYGYTF.

This clone was seen a single time. The chain joins TRBV6-5 to TRBJ1-4; 8 bases match TRBD1. The CDR3 has 14 amino acids. J was trimmed by 4 bases and V by 6 bases; bases with no gene match: 4. Germline CDR1 reads MNHEY; CDR2 reads SVGAGI. CDR3 in amino acids: CASSRGPSNEKLFF. DNA of the CDR3: TGTGCCAGCAGCAGGGGGCCTAGTAATGAAAAACTGTTTTTT.

This chain links TRBV3-1 (or the pseudogene TRBV3-2) with TRBJ2-5; 8 bases agree with TRBD2. Germline V gives CDR1 LGHDT, CDR2 YNNKEL (reference sequence). CDR3 length equals 17 residues. V dropped 0 bases and J dropped 1; count of bases not matched to a gene: 7. The chain's CDR3 is CASSQDPSGRSQETQYF. Written as DNA, the CDR3 is TGTGCCAGCAGCCAAGATCCTAGCGGGCGATCCCAAGAGACCCAGTACTTC.

The gene calls are TRBV5-1 and TRBJ1-2; TRBD1 matches 10 bases. Germline CDR1 and CDR2: SGHRS and YFSETQ. After removal of 4 bases from V and 0 bases from J, the junction contained 9 bases not matched to a gene. This CDR3 region has 17 residues. CDR3 DNA sequence: TGCGCCAGCAGCGCCGGGACAGGGGAAAGAGCTAACTATGGCTACACCTTC. Translation gives CASSAGTGERANYGYTF. The full variable domain, completed using reference TRBV5-1 and TRBJ1-2, is KAGVTQTPRYLIKTRGQQVTLSCSPISGHRSVSWYQQTPGQGLQFLFEYFSETQRNKGNFPGRFSGRQFSNSRSEMNVSTLELGDSALYLCASSAGTGERANYGYTFGSGTRLTVV.

The chain couples TRBV30 to TRBJ1-4, with D possibly matching TRBD1 (5 bases). This CDR3 contains 14 residues. Trimming shortened V by 0 bases and J by 8 bases, and 13 bases separated the two germline ends. The germline V gene encodes CDR1 GTSNPN and CDR2 SVGIG (reference sequence). The CDR3 loop reads CAWSVRGIAEKLFF. For the CDR3, the DNA is TGTGCCTGGAGTGTAAGGGGAATAGCCGAAAAACTGTTTTTT.

The rearrangement joins TRBV21-1 to TRBJ1-6; the table's D call of TRBD1 was not tested on the DNA. TRBV21-1 is a documented pseudogene. This CDR3 comprises 16 residues. The DNA of the CDR3 is TGTGCCAGCAGGGGACAGCCGAGCTCCTATAATTCACCCCTCCACTTT. This sequence encodes CASRGQPSSYNSPLHF.

The rearrangement uses TRBV12-5 and TRBJ2-7; D is unclear. The CDR3 covers 17 residues. Deletions cut 7 bases from V and 3 bases from J, with 25 bases between. Germline values: CDR1 LGHNT, CDR2 FRNRAP. The CDR3 DNA is TGTGCTAGTGTCCTAGGAGTTAGTAGTGGAGTGGGCTACGAGCAGTACTTC. This gives the protein CASVLGVSSGVGYEQYF.

The chain links TRBV2 to TRBJ1-4; 7 bases are shared with TRBD1. The V gene end was trimmed by 10 bases and the J gene end by 5 bases; junction bases not matched to a gene: 10. Germline lookup yields CDR1 SNHLY and CDR2 FYNNEI. The CDR3 spans 14 residues. For the CDR3, the DNA is TGTGCCACTCGTATGGGACAGCTGAATGAAAAACTGTTTTTT. Its protein is CATRMGQLNEKLFF.

This rearrangement joins TRBV10-2 to TRBJ2-5; 9 nucleotides align to TRBD2. The germline CDR1 and CDR2 sequences are WSHSY and SAAADI. After removal of 3 bases from V and 5 bases from J, the junction contained 7 bases not matched to a gene. This CDR3 spans 15 amino acids. The CDR3 coding sequence is TGCGCCAGCAGTGAAGGGGCTAGCGGGGCCGAGACCCAGTACTTC. It translates to CASSEGASGAETQYF.

The J gene is TRBJ2-6, the V gene TRBV11-2; D unresolved. CDR3 size: 13 residues. Germline V gives CDR1 SGHAT, CDR2 FQNNGV. Trimming pared 4 bases from V and 2 bases from J, leaving 3 bases between. CDR3 nucleotide sequence: TGTGCCAGCAGCTCGACTGGGGCCAACGTCCTGACTTTC. Its translation is CASSSTGANVLTF.

The chain links TRBV6-5 to TRBJ1-3; 10 nucleotides line up with TRBD1. CDR3 size: 16 residues. Germline CDR1 MNHEY, CDR2 SVGAGI. V trimming: 4 bases; J trimming: 7 bases; junction bases outside the gene matches: 10. This CDR3 is CASSSVPGQGRNTIYF. The CDR3 region has the DNA TGTGCCAGCAGTTCCGTCCCGGGACAGGGGAGGAACACCATATATTTT.

This rearrangement joins TRBV7-9 to TRBJ1-1; the match to TRBD1 covers 8 bases. The germline CDR1 and CDR2 sequences are SEHNR and FQNEAQ (reference sequence). V was pared by 10 bases and J by 2 bases, with 12 bases of the junction left unmatched. CDR3 length: 15 amino acids. CDR3 protein: CAIKPRTGTNTEAFF. DNA for the CDR3: TGTGCCATAAAGCCACGGACAGGGACTAACACTGAAGCTTTCTTT.